What follows are 10 T cell receptor beta chains derived from one specimen sequenced in a study of shared clonotypes between healthy human individuals. The repertoire was sequenced with immunoSEQ multiplex PCR; TCRdb's copy has only in-frame clones and lacks some. This table holds approximately 2,000,000 clones, 80% to 95% found once. The sample consisted of naive CD4+ T cells from PBMCs. Subset specified: CD45RA+ positively selected. These receptors originate from a young man in good health. Some clones in this sample may be carry-over from other donors' samples.

This rearrangement joins TRBV7-2 to TRBJ1-5, with a possible D match to TRBD1 (5 bases). The V gene lost 2 bases and the J gene lost 2 bases, with 16 bases spanning the gap. Germline V gives CDR1 SGHTA, CDR2 FQGNSA. The CDR3 loop spans 17 amino acids. CDR3 coding DNA: TGTGCCAGCAGCTTATCCTGGATACAAGGGGGCAATCAGCCCCAGCATTTT. Amino acid sequence: CASSLSWIQGGNQPQHF.

This chain links TRBV7-9 with TRBJ2-3, with 11 bases identical to TRBD2. The CDR3 totals 16 residues. V shed 3 bases and J 0 bases; nucleotides not matched to a gene: 2. Germline V gene data show CDR1 as SEHNR and CDR2 as FQNEAQ (reference sequence). CDR3 DNA: TGTGCCAGCAGCTTCCGACTAGCGGGAAGCACAGATACGCAGTATTTT. Encoded protein: CASSFRLAGSTDTQYF.

The chain couples TRBV5-6 to TRBJ1-3; D remains unclear. Germline lookup yields CDR1 SGHDT and CDR2 YYEEEE. The CDR3 spans 12 residues. The V gene lost 3 bases and the J gene lost 3 bases, with 4 bases spanning the gap. CDR3 nucleotide sequence: TGTGCCAGCAGCTCATATGGAAACACCATATATTTT. It encodes CASSSYGNTIYF.

The chain carries TRBV7-9 and TRBJ2-6; maybe TRBD2 (6 bases). Trimming left V 5 bases short and J 0 bases short, with 17 bases between. The germline gives CDR1 SEHNR, CDR2 FQNEAQ (reference sequence). The CDR3 contains 18 residues. The CDR3 spells CASSPRGDPRSGANVLTF. The DNA for the CDR3 is TGTGCCAGCAGCCCGCGGGGTGACCCTCGCTCTGGGGCCAACGTCCTGACTTTC.

V usage is TRBV11-1 and J usage is TRBJ1-2; the D gene is possibly TRBD1 (6 bases). V was cut by 1 base and J by 10 bases, with 13 bases left in between. This CDR3 region has 13 residues. Germline V gives CDR1 SGHAT, CDR2 FQDESV (reference sequence). For the CDR3, the DNA is TGTGCCAGCAGCTTAGGGGGGCGGTATTCCTACACCTTC. This encodes CASSLGGRYSYTF.

This chain joins TRBV11-3 and TRBJ2-1; D gene uncertain. The V gene's germline CDR1 is SGHNT and CDR2 YENEEA. CDR3 length equals 14 residues. V was cut by 5 bases and J by 7 bases, with 15 bases left in between. The CDR3 sequence is CASSPRNKVNEQFF. For the CDR3, the DNA is TGTGCCAGCAGCCCTAGAAACAAGGTTAATGAGCAGTTCTTC.

The chain is built from TRBV5-3 and TRBJ2-7; no firm D call. TRBV5-3 is given ORF status, its function remaining uncertain. The V end lost 4 bases, the J end lost 6 bases, and 17 bases lay between the germline ends. The CDR3 contains 14 residues. CDR3 bases: TGTGCCAGAAGCATAACGGGCCGTTGGTTCGAGCAGTACTTC. It specifies CARSITGRWFEQYF.

The rearrangement links TRBV7-9 to TRBJ1-4, with unresolved D. V was pared by 5 bases and J by 4 bases, with 11 bases between. Per the germline V gene, CDR1 is SEHNR and CDR2 is FQNEAQ (reference sequence). The CDR3 length is 14 residues. CDR3 nucleotides: TGTGCCAGCAGCCGAGGGTCTGATAATGAAAAACTGTTTTTT. The encoded protein is CASSRGSDNEKLFF.

The genes are TRBV25-1 and TRBJ2-1; 11 nucleotides line up with TRBD2. There are 17 residues in the CDR3. Per the germline V gene, CDR1 is MGHDK and CDR2 is SYGVNS. The J segment lost 7 bases and the V segment lost 1 base, leaving 9 bases of the junction unmatched. The CDR3 DNA reads as TGTGCCAGCAGTGAATCCCGGGCTAGCGGGAGGAAGAATGAGCAGTTCTTC. Amino acids: CASSESRASGRKNEQFF.

The genes are TRBV5-5 and TRBJ1-2; D remains ambiguous. The germline gives CDR1 SGHKS, CDR2 YYEKEE (reference sequence). Trimming stripped 0 bases from V and 2 bases from J, with 11 bases between. CDR3 length: 15 residues. The CDR3, as DNA: TGTGCCAGCAGCTTGGGGCCAGGAGAAAACTATGGCTACACCTTC. Translation: CASSLGPGENYGYTF.